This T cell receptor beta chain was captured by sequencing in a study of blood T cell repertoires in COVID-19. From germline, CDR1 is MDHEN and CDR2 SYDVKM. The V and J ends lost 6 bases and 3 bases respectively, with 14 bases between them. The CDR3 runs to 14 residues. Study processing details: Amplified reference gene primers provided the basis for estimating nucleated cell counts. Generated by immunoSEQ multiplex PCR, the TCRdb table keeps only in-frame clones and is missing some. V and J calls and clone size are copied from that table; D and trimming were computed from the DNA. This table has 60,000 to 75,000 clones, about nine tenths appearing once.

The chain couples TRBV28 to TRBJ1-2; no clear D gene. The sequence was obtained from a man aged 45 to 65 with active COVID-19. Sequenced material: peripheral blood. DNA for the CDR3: TGTGCCAGCAGCCGTGTACAAACACACTATGGCTACACCTTC. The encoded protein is CASSRVQTHYGYTF.